This T cell receptor (beta chain) was identified in a study of blood T cells in healthy people across ages. From germline, CDR1 is MGHDK and CDR2 SYGVNS. The CDR3 is made up of 17 amino acids. V was cut by 1 base and J by 6 bases, with 19 bases left in between. Using a J-beta primer mix together with a sample-barcoded 5' primer, a second PCR was run for roughly 7 to 11 cycles. Unique molecular identifiers of 12 random nucleotides labeled each cDNA. MiXCR, run by TCRdb on the 5' RACE reads, gives a single entry per CDR3 protein. The sample has roughly 700,000 distinct CDR3 sequences; roughly 49% are singletons.

Sequencing used blood. This chain uses TRBV25-1 with TRBJ1-5; TRBD1 is a possible D gene (5 bases). This receptor was obtained from a woman aged 60-70 years in good health. The CDR3 region has the DNA TGTGCCAGCAGTGAATCTCGGACAACCGAAGGCAGTCAGCCCCAGCATTTT. It specifies CASSESRTTEGSQPQHF. The entire variable domain, with the rest obtained from reference TRBV25-1 and TRBJ1-5, is as follows: EADIYQTPRYLVIGTGKKITLECSQTMGHDKMYWYQQDPGMELHLIHYSYGVNSTEKGDLSSESTVSRIRTEHFPLTLESARPSHTSQYLCASSESRTTEGSQPQHFGDGTRLSIL.